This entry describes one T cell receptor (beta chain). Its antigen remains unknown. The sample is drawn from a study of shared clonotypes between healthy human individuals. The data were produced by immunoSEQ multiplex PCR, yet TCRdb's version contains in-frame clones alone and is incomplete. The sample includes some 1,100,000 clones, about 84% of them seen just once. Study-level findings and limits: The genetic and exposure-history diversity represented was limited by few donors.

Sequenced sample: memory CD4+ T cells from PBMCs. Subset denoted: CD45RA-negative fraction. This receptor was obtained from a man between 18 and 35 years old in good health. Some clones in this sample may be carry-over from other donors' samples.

The CDR3 sequence: CASSNREWYEQYF. In DNA, the CDR3 is TGTGCCAGCAGTAATAGGGAGTGGTACGAGCAGTACTTC. This chain uses TRBV25-1 with TRBJ2-7; D is possibly TRBD2 (5 bases). Germline V gene data show CDR1 as MGHDK and CDR2 as SYGVNS. The V end lost 5 bases, the J end lost 4 bases, and 12 bases lay between the germline ends. The CDR3 has 13 amino acids.